The T cell receptor (beta chain) under discussion was sequenced for a study of blood T cell repertoires in COVID-19. Study summary: Specimens from acute and convalescent COVID-19 originated in the United States, Italy and Spain.

The length of the CDR3 is 14 residues. The V gene lost 2 bases and the J gene lost 4 bases, with 11 bases spanning the gap. In germline, CDR1 is MDHEN, CDR2 SYDVKM. Two consecutive negative NP/OP PCR tests, clearance, or resolved symptoms defined Cohort 3 recovery. The authors' processing: From reference gene primer amplification, estimates of nucleated cell counts were derived. Generated by immunoSEQ multiplex PCR, the TCRdb table keeps only in-frame clones and is missing some. The V and J calls and the clone size are those of that table, but D and trimming were determined from the DNA. Of 250,000 to 300,000 clones in the sample, about nine tenths were seen once.

This TCR was sampled from a man between 18 and 35 years old who had recovered from COVID-19. This chain uses TRBV28 with TRBJ1-1; maybe TRBD1 (5 bases). Source material: PBMCs or T cells enriched from blood (not recorded which). The CDR3 sequence: CASSLQGLGTEAFF. CDR3 DNA: TGTGCCAGCAGTTTACAGGGATTGGGCACTGAAGCTTTCTTT. Using reference TRBV28 and TRBJ1-1 for the parts outside the CDR3, the full variable domain is DVKVTQSSRYLVKRTGEKVFLECVQDMDHENMFWYRQDPGLGLRLIYFSYDVKMKEKGDIPEGYSVSREKKERFSLILESASTNQTSMYLCASSLQGLGTEAFFGQGTRLTVV.